This entry features one TCR beta chain sequence. Its antigen is as yet unknown. The CDR3 is 14 residues long. The V and J ends lost 10 bases and 7 bases respectively, with 22 bases between them. Germline V lookup: CDR1 MDHEN, CDR2 SYDVKM. With random hexamers, 0.5 to 1 ug RNA was reverse transcribed. An immunoSEQ multiplex PCR generated amplified TCR beta CDR3 products spanning 54 Vbeta and 13 Jbeta. TCRdb re-called the immunoSEQ multiplex PCR reads through MiXCR, storing one row per CDR3 protein. The sample holds approximately 150,000 distinct CDR3 sequences, around 94% seen once. The record originates from a study of CD8 T cells in Susac syndrome. The study's findings and limits: Regarding the TCR sequencing and HLA analysis, the study admitted that a relatively small number of individuals were involved.

This chain joins TRBV28 and TRBJ2-5; perhaps TRBD1 as D (6 bases). The TCR comes from a human donor in good health. Sequenced: CD4+ T cells from PBMCs. The CDR3 DNA reads TGTGCCACCACCCCGGGACAAACCCATCGGACCCAGTACTTC. Encoded protein: CATTPGQTHRTQYF.